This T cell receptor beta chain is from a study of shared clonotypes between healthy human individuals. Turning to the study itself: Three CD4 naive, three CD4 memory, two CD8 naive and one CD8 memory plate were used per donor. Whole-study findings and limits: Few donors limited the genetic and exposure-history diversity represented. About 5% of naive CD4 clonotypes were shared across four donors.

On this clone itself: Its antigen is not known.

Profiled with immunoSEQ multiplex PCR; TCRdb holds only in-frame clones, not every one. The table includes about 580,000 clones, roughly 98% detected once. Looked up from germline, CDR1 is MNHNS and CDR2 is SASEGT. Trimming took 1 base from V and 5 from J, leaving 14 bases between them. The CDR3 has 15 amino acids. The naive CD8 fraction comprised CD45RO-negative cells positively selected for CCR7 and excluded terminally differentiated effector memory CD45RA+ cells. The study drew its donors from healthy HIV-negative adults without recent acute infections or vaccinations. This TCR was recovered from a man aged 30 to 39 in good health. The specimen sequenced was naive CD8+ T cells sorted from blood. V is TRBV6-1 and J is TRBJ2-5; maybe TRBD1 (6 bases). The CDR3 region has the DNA TGTGCCAGCAGTGAAGTGGCAGGGGTTTGGGAGACCCAGTACTTC. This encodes CASSEVAGVWETQYF.